The rows below give T cell receptor beta chains drawn from one sample of a study of cytomegalovirus exposure and HLA in healthy donors. Sequencing was performed with immunoSEQ multiplex PCR; in TCRdb, only in-frame clones are kept and a portion is missing. The table lists 250,000 or so clones, nearly 90% of them singletons. Sequenced input: PBMCs. The source of these receptors is a woman between 18 and 30 years old in good health and CMV-seronegative. CDR3s include the opening cysteine and the closing phenylalanine or tryptophan. The D gene is left open where the match is weak. The listing skips clone size in some rows; elsewhere it reads once, few, many or a size class.

>TRBV29-1|TRBD1|NA|TRBJ1-2
CRAGTGGSYGYTF
TGCAGAGCCGGGACAGGGGGGAGTTATGGCTACACCTTC
>TRBV5-1|NA|NA|TRBJ2-1
CASSFGGLPLDEQFF
TGCGCCAGCAGCTTTGGGGGCTTGCCTTTAGATGAGCAGTTCTTC
>TRBV4-3|TRBD1|once|TRBJ1-1
CASSQRTGGSPEAFF
TGCGCCAGCAGCCAAAGGACAGGGGGGAGCCCTGAAGCTTTCTTT
>TRBV6-1|NA|NA|TRBJ1-5
CASGGDPYLGQPQHF
TGTGCCAGCGGAGGGGACCCATACCTTGGGCAGCCCCAGCATTTT
>TRBV28|NA|NA|TRBJ2-7
CASSLRAPLYEQYF
TGTGCCAGCAGTTTGCGGGCTCCCCTTTACGAGCAGTACTTC
>TRBV5-6|TRBD2|NA|TRBJ2-3
CASSGYWAGGPPDTQYF
TGTGCCAGCAGCGGTTACTGGGCGGGGGGGCCCCCAGATACGCAGTATTTT
>TRBV5-4|NA|NA|TRBJ2-5
CASSLTGGEGAQYF
TGTGCCAGCAGCTTGACAGGGGGGGAGGGGGCCCAGTACTTC
>TRBV6-1|TRBD1|NA|TRBJ2-4
CASSEGTGRSRLKNIQYF
TGTGCCAGCAGTGAAGGGACAGGGAGATCTCGACTTAAAAACATTCAGTACTTC
>TRBV6-4|NA|NA|TRBJ1-6
CASSEQVDYNSPLHF
TGTGCCAGCAGTGAACAGGTTGACTATAATTCACCCCTCCACTTT
>TRBV25-1|NA|once|TRBJ2-1
CASSLDSLSYNEQFF
TGTGCCAGCAGCCTAGACAGCCTCTCCTACAATGAGCAGTTCTTC
>TRBV6-5|NA|NA|TRBJ1-5
CASSSRDFNQPQHF
TGTGCCAGCAGTTCAAGGGACTTCAATCAGCCCCAGCATTTT